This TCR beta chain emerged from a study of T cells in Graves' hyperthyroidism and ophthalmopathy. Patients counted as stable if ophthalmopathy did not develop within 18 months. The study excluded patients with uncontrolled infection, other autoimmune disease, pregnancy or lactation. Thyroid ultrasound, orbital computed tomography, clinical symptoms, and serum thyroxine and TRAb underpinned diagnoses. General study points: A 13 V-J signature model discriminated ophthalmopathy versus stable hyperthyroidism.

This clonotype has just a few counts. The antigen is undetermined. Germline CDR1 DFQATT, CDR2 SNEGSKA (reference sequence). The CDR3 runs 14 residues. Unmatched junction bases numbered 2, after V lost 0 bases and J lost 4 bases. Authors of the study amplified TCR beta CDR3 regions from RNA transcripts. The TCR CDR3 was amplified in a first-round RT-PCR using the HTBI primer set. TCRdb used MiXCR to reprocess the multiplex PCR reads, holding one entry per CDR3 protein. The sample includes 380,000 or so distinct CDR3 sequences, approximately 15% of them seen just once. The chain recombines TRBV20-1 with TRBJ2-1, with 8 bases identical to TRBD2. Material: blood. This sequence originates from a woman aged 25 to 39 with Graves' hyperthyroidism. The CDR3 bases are TGCAGTGCTAGAGAGCAGCGGGGGTACAATGAGCAGTTCTTC. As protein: CSAREQRGYNEQFF.